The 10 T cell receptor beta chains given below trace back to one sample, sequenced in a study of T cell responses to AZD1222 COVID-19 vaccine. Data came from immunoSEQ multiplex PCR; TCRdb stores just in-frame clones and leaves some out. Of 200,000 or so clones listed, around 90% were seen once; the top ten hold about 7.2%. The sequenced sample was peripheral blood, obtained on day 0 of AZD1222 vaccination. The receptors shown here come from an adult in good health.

In DNA form, the CDR3 reads TGTGCCAGCAGCTTGGTACTAGCGGGGGTTGAGACCCAGTACTTC. The encoded protein is CASSLVLAGVETQYF. The chain recombines TRBV5-4 with TRBJ2-5; 11 positions agree with TRBD2. The germline gives CDR1 SGHNT, CDR2 YYREEE (reference sequence). V was clipped by 0 bases and J by 5 bases; unmatched bases: 3. The CDR3 sequence is 15 residues long. Together with reference TRBV5-4 and TRBJ2-5, the CDR3 gives the full variable domain: ETGVTQSPTHLIKTRGQQVTLRCSSQSGHNTVSWYQQALGQGPQFIFQYYREEENGRGNFPPRFSGLQFPNYSSELNVNALELDDSALYLCASSLVLAGVETQYFGPGTRLLVL.

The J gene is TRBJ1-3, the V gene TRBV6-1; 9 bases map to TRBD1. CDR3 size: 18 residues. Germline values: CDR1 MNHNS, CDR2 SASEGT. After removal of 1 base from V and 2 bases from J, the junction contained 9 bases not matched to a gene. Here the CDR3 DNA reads TGTGCCAGCAGTGAAGAGGTGTCGGGGACAGGGCCTGGAAACACCATATATTTT. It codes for CASSEEVSGTGPGNTIYF.

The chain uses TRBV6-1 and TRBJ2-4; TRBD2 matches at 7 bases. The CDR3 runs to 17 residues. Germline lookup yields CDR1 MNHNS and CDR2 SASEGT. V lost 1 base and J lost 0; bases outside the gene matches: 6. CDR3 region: CASSEGGGSLAKNIQYF. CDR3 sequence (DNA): TGTGCCAGCAGTGAAGGGGGGGGATCTTTAGCCAAAAACATTCAGTACTTC.

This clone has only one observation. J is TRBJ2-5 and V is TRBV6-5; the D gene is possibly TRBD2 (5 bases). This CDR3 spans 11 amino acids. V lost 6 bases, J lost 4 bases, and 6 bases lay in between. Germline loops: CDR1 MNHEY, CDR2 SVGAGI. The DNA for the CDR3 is TGTGCCAGCAGGGCGGGAGAGACCCAGTACTTC. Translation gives CASRAGETQYF.

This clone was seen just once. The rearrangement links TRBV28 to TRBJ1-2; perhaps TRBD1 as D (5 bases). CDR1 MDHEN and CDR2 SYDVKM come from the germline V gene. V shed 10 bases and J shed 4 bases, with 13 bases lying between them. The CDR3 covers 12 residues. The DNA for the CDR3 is TGTGCCATCGAAGGGGATCCCTATGGCTACACCTTC. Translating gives CAIEGDPYGYTF.

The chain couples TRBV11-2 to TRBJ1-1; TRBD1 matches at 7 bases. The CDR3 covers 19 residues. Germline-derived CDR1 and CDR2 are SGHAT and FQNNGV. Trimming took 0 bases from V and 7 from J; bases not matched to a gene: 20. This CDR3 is CASSLDSAPTGTSSGEAFF. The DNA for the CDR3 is TGTGCCAGCAGCTTAGATTCGGCCCCGACAGGGACGAGTAGTGGTGAAGCTTTCTTT.

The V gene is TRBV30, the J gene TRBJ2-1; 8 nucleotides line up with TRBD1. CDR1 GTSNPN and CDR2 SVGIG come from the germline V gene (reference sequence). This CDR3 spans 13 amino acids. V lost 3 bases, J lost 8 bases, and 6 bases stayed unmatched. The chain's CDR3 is CAWSPDRVYEQFF. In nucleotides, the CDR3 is TGTGCCTGGAGCCCGGACAGGGTCTATGAGCAGTTCTTC.

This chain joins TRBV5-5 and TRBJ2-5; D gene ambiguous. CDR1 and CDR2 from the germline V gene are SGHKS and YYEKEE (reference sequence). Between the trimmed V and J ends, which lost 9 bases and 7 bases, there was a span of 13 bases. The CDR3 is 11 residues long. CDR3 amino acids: CAIPPLGTQYF. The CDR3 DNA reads TGTGCCATTCCGCCCCTTGGGACCCAGTACTTC.

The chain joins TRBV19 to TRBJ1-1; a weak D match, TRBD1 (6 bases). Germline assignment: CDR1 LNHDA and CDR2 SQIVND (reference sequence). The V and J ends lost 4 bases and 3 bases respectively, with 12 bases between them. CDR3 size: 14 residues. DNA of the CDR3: TGTGCCAGTAGTAACCGACAGGAGTACACTGAAGCTTTCTTT. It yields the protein CASSNRQEYTEAFF.

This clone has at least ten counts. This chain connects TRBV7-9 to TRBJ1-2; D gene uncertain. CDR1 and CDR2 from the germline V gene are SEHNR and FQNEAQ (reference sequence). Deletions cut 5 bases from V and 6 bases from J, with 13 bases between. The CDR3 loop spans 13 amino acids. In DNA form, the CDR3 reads TGTGCCAGCAGCGACCCCCGAGGGAATGGCTACACCTTC. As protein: CASSDPRGNGYTF.